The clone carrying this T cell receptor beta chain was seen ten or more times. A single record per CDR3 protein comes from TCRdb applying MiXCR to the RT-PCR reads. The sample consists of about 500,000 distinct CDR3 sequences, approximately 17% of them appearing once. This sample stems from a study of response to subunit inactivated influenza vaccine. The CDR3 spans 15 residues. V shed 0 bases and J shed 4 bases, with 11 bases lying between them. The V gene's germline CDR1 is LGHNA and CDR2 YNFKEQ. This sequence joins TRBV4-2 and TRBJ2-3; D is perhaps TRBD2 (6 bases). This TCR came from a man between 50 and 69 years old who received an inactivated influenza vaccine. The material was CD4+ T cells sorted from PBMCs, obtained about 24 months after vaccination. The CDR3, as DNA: TGTGCCAGCAGCCAAGATCGGAGGGCCGCAGATACGCAGTATTTT. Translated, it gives CASSQDRRAADTQYF.